This T cell receptor beta chain came from a study of blood T cell repertoires in COVID-19. At the level of the study: Spain, Italy and the United States supplied samples that represented acute and convalescent COVID-19. Sources were T cells, B-cell-depleted T cells, or PBMCs; the material itself was cDNA or gDNA.

CDR3 length: 14 amino acids. Germline CDR1 and CDR2: MGHRA and YSYEKL. Trimming removed 3 bases from V and 10 bases from J; junction bases left unmatched: 5. How the authors handled the data: From reference gene primer amplification, estimates of nucleated cell counts were derived. This table comes from immunoSEQ multiplex PCR, and its TCRdb copy is limited to in-frame clones, with some not included. V, J and clone size derive from that table, while D and trimming were established from the DNA sequence. This sample has roughly 56,000 clones, with 75% to 90% found just once. The chain is built from TRBV4-1 and TRBJ1-4, with TRBD1 identical over 10 bases. The sequence derives from a human donor in a cohort sampled during active COVID-19. Sequencing was carried out using peripheral blood. The DNA of the CDR3 is TGCGCCAGCAGCCACGAATGGACAGGGGGAAAACTGTTTTTT. As protein: CASSHEWTGGKLFF.